The entry below gives a single T cell receptor beta chain sequence along with its context. What it binds is unknown. All the patients suffered relapse after autologous stem cell transplantation, and brentuximab vedotin exposure differed. Magnetic negative selection was used to purify CD4+ T cells from PBMCs that had been thawed. V dropped 1 base and J dropped 5; count of bases not matched to a gene: 6. Germline CDR1 and CDR2: SEHNR and FQNEAQ (reference sequence). CDR3 length: 15 residues. Profiled with immunoSEQ multiplex PCR; TCRdb holds only in-frame clones, not every one. The sample includes 10,000 to 15,000 clones, roughly 80% of them seen just once. This record comes from a study of PD-1 blockade in classical Hodgkin lymphoma. Findings and caveats of the study: Complete responders' baseline diversity resembled that of newly diagnosed patients.

Sequencing used CD4+ T cells from blood, obtained at baseline. V gene TRBV7-9 combines with J gene TRBJ2-5; TRBD1 matches at 8 bases. The sequence came from a human donor with classical Hodgkin lymphoma. This CDR3 is CASSLEAGGWETQYF. DNA of the CDR3: TGTGCCAGCAGCTTAGAGGCAGGGGGCTGGGAGACCCAGTACTTC.